A single sample gave rise to the 21 T cell receptor delta chains below, sequenced in a study of gamma-delta chains in newborns, infants, children. TCRdb re-processed the reads via CATT. Of about 1,200 delta-chain clones in the sample, over 2.5% were seen once. Sequenced material: blood. The receptors stem from a child who was a newborn, infant or young child, either healthy, febrile or measles-vaccinated (not recorded which).

This clone was found a few times. Possible read error: a much larger clone is one base away. The same CDR3 also results from other DNA sequences found in this sample. The V and J genes are TRDV2 and TRDJ3, with 7 nucleotides matching TRDD3. In germline, CDR1 is GEAIGNYY, CDR2 EKD. The CDR3 runs 19 residues. DNA of the CDR3: TGTGCATGTGACTTCGTACTGGGGATCAGCTCCTGGGACACCCGACAGATGTTTTTC. It yields the protein CACDFVLGISSWDTRQMFF.

As regards this clone: One base away lies a much larger clone, so this may be a sequencing read error. Other DNA sequences in this sample translate to the same CDR3. V gene TRDV2 combines with J gene TRDJ2, with TRDD3 matching over 8 bases. Germline values: CDR1 GEAIGNYY, CDR2 EKD. The CDR3 runs to 16 residues. This CDR3 reads CACDILGGPLRAQLFF. CDR3 coding DNA: TGTGCCTGTGACATACTGGGGGGTCCTTTACGAGCACAGCTCTTCTTT.

A word on this clone: The protein recorded in TCRdb matches a much larger clone and deviates from this DNA's translation at residue 11, suggesting a read error; the protein here is obtained by translating the DNA. The chain has TRDV2 and TRDJ1, with 7 nucleotides matching TRDD3. The CDR3 has 17 amino acids. V trimming: 4 bases; J trimming: 1 base; junction bases outside the gene matches: 14. The germline V gene has CDR1 GEAIGNYY and CDR2 EKD. Here the CDR3 DNA reads TGTGCCTGTGATCCAGTACTGGGGATCTGGCCCACCGATAAACTCATCTTT. Its translation is CACDPVLGIWPTDKLIF.

In its sample, this clone is large. The sample holds other DNA sequences that translate to the same CDR3. The chain has TRDV2 and TRDJ3, with TRDD3 identical over 11 bases. V trimming: 3 bases; J trimming: 0 bases; junction bases outside the gene matches: 9. CDR1 and CDR2 from the germline V gene are GEAIGNYY and EKD. CDR3 length: 20 residues. CDR3 sequence (DNA): TGTGCCTGTGACGGAATGGGGGATACGACAAGCTCCTGGGACACCCGACAGATGTTTTTC. As protein: CACDGMGDTTSSWDTRQMFF.

Turning to this clone: The translation of this DNA and the TCRdb protein of a much larger clone differ at residue 15, probably owing to a read error; the protein shown here is translated from the DNA. This chain joins TRDV2 and TRDJ2; the match to TRDD3 covers 7 bases. The germline V gene encodes CDR1 GEAIGNYY and CDR2 EKD. The CDR3 is 17 amino acids. CDR3 region: CACDPLIRGMGTAQHFF. DNA of the CDR3: TGTGCCTGTGACCCCCTTATACGGGGGATGGGGACAGCACAACACTTCTTT.

This clone is labeled large. This specimen includes other DNA sequences encoding the same CDR3. The chain carries TRDV2 and TRDJ1; D not certain. V lost 1 base and J lost 4, with 12 bases in between. This CDR3 spans 14 amino acids. Germline CDR1 GEAIGNYY, CDR2 EKD. The CDR3 protein is CACDTLYRYDKLIF. The CDR3 DNA follows: TGTGCCTGTGACACTTTGTACAGATACGATAAACTCATCTTT.

This clone has just a few counts. A far larger clone is a single base away, which makes a read error likely. This chain joins TRDV2 and TRDJ2; 9 bases map to TRDD3. The CDR3 covers 18 residues. Germline V gives CDR1 GEAIGNYY, CDR2 EKD. CDR3 DNA sequence: TGTGCCTGTGACCCTGTTCTGGGGATACGCCCCGTGACAACACAACTCTTCTTT. It codes for CACDPVLGIRPVTTQLFF.

Comments on this clone: The protein in TCRdb stems from a much larger clone and differs at residue 5 from this DNA's translation, likely a read error; here the protein is translated from the DNA. The chain uses TRDV2 and TRDJ2; D is undetermined. CDR3 size: 15 residues. V lost 3 bases to trimming and J lost 0 bases, with 10 bases between them. CDR1 and CDR2 from the germline V gene are GEAIGNYY and EKD. This chain's CDR3 is CACDAVSPLTAQLFF. As DNA, the CDR3 is TGTGCCTGTGACGCCGTGAGCCCTTTGACAGCACAACTCTTCTTT.

This clone was detected only a few times. A far larger clone is one base from this, pointing to a likely read error. Other DNA sequences in this specimen translate into the identical CDR3. The chain couples TRDV2 to TRDJ2, with D unresolved. This CDR3 has 15 residues. Germline V gene sequence: CDR1 GEAIGNYY, CDR2 EKD. The CDR3 nucleotides are TGTGCCTGTGACAGCGCCGGGACCGCTAGAGCACAGCTCTTCTTT. Translation gives CACDSAGTARAQLFF.

Note on this clone: A far larger clone is one nucleotide away, so this likely arose from a read error. The chain links TRDV2 to TRDJ1; TRDD3 aligns across 13 bases. The CDR3 contains 18 residues. The junction had 10 bases not matched to a gene; V was cut back by 4 bases and J by 0 bases. Germline V gene sequence: CDR1 GEAIGNYY, CDR2 EKD. This chain's CDR3 is CACESLGTGGYDTDKLIF. CDR3 nucleotides: TGTGCCTGTGAGTCCCTCGGTACTGGGGGATACGACACCGATAAACTCATCTTT.

This clone was detected only a few times. It differs at one base from a far larger clone, so likely a read error. The chain joins TRDV2 to TRDJ3; 9 bases agree with TRDD3. Per germline, CDR1 GEAIGNYY and CDR2 EKD. CDR3 length equals 19 residues. The CDR3 region is CASDSVLGDSSWDTRQMFF. DNA for the CDR3: TGTGCCAGTGACTCAGTACTGGGGGACAGCTCCTGGGACACCCGACAGATGTTTTTC.

Within the sample, this clone is large (0.1 to 1%). The rearrangement joins TRDV2 to TRDJ2; 8 positions agree with TRDD3. The trim removed 3 bases at V and 3 bases at J, leaving 11 bases unmatched. Germline CDR1 reads GEAIGNYY; CDR2 reads EKD. There are 17 residues in the CDR3. DNA of the CDR3: TGTGCCTGTGACGTCCTGGGGGACCAGGCTCTGACAGCACAACTCTTCTTT. Protein sequence: CACDVLGDQALTAQLFF.

In regard to this clone: Since a far larger clone is one base different, this is likely a read error. Other DNA variants within this sample encode the same CDR3. This chain joins TRDV2 and TRDJ1; TRDD3 agrees at 11 bases. This CDR3 contains 19 residues. The V gene's germline CDR1 is GEAIGNYY and CDR2 EKD. This CDR3 reads CACDTVRSGGYPDTDKLIF. DNA for the CDR3: TGCGCCTGTGACACCGTAAGATCTGGGGGATACCCTGACACCGATAAACTCATCTTT.

A word on this clone: Different DNA sequences within this sample yield the same CDR3. J is TRDJ3 and V is TRDV2; TRDD3 aligns across 13 bases. The CDR3 has 21 amino acids. Looked up from germline, CDR1 is GEAIGNYY and CDR2 is EKD. Trimming took 0 bases from V and 1 from J; bases not matched to a gene: 8. The CDR3 is CACDTGLGDTRGSWDTRQMFF. The DNA of the CDR3 is TGTGCCTGTGACACCGGACTGGGGGATACGCGTGGTTCCTGGGACACCCGACAGATGTTTTTC.

This clone occurred a few times. This may come from a read error, since a much larger clone is one base off. The genes are TRDV2 and TRDJ3, with 9 positions matching TRDD3. There are 20 residues in the CDR3. CDR1 is GEAIGNYY, CDR2 EKD, per germline. In DNA form, the CDR3 reads TGTGCCTGTGACACCGTTACTGGGGGAATACGAACCTGTGACACCCGACAGATGTTTTTC. Translating it yields CACDTVTGGIRTCDTRQMFF.

A few counts support this clone. A far larger clone lies a single base away; this is likely a read error. The sample contains more than one DNA sequence encoding this CDR3. This chain connects TRDV2 to TRDJ1; the D is unclear. There are 16 residues in the CDR3. The germline CDR1 and CDR2 sequences are GEAIGNYY and EKD. The CDR3 DNA is TGTGCCTGTGACCAAGTTAGCCGGACGGACACCGATAAACTTATCTTT. Encoded protein: CACDQVSRTDTDKLIF.

In its sample, this clone was seen a few times. Being one base from a much bigger clone, this may be a read error. This sample also contains other DNA sequences that code for the same CDR3. The gene calls are TRDV2 and TRDJ1, with 10 nucleotides matching TRDD3. Germline CDR1 GEAIGNYY, CDR2 EKD. CDR3 size: 18 residues. The CDR3 DNA reads TGCGCCTGTGAGTCCCTCGGTACTGGGGGATGTGTCACCGATAAACTCATCTTT. This codes for CACESLGTGGCVTDKLIF.

Comment on this clone: A far larger clone is just one base off, so this is likely a read error. Additional DNA sequences in this sample encode the identical CDR3. The J gene is TRDJ2, the V gene TRDV2; 8 nucleotides line up with TRDD3. Germline V gives CDR1 GEAIGNYY, CDR2 EKD. The CDR3 consists of 14 residues. The CDR3 spells CACDTGGPTAQLFF. CDR3 DNA: TGCGCCTGTGACACTGGGGGCCCGACAGCACAACTCTTCTTT.

Comments on this clone: This may arise from a read error, as a much more abundant clone is one base away. This chain joins TRDV2 and TRDJ3; 10 nucleotides match TRDD3. The germline V gene has CDR1 GEAIGNYY and CDR2 EKD. V dropped 3 bases and J dropped 0; count of bases not matched to a gene: 10. This CDR3 region has 20 residues. Written as DNA, the CDR3 is TGTGCCTGTGACGCCGTACTGGGGGATCCTAGCTCCTGGGACACCCGACAGATGTTTTTC. This codes for CACDAVLGDPSSWDTRQMFF.

With respect to this clone: This likely reflects a read error, since a far larger clone is one base away. Other DNA variants within this sample encode the same CDR3. The gene calls are TRDV2 and TRDJ3, with 12 nucleotides matching TRDD3. This CDR3 is 18 amino acids long. Per the germline V gene, CDR1 is GEAIGNYY and CDR2 is EKD. The CDR3 loop is CACDTVLGDTWDTRQMFF. For the CDR3, the DNA is TGTGCCTGTGACACCGTACTGGGGGATACCTGGGACACCCGACAGATGTTCTTC.

The chain recombines TRDV1 with TRDJ1; D may be TRDD3 (6 bases). Trimming removed 5 bases from V and 0 bases from J, with 34 bases in between. Germline assignment: CDR1 TSWWSYY and CDR2 QGS. CDR3 length equals 22 residues. The CDR3 nucleotides are TGTGCTCTTGGGCCCCCTGTCCTCCTAAATGGGCTGGGGACCCTGTACACCGATAAACTCATCTTT. Translation gives CALGPPVLLNGLGTLYTDKLIF.